This entry describes one T cell receptor (beta chain). Germline CDR1 and CDR2: MNHEY and SVGAGI. The CDR3 loop spans 13 amino acids. This sample is part of a study of blood T cell repertoires in COVID-19. The overall study: The study drew acute and convalescent COVID-19 samples from the United States, Italy and Spain. Sources were T cells, B-cell-depleted T cells, or PBMCs; the material itself was cDNA or gDNA.

TCRdb keeps only in-frame clones here, not all; method: immunoSEQ multiplex PCR. The sample has 150,000 to 200,000 clones, around four fifths seen once; the top ten hold around 2.7%. The sequenced sample consisted of peripheral blood. The V gene is TRBV6-5, the J gene TRBJ2-2; 7 positions match TRBD1. The source of this sequence is an elderly woman with COVID-19, enrolled during active disease. DNA for the CDR3: TGTGCAGGAAGACAGGGACGCACCGGGGAGCTGTTTTTT. Protein product: CAGRQGRTGELFF.